This record looks at one T cell receptor beta chain sequence and its context. Its antigen remains unknown. The record originates from a study of cytomegalovirus exposure and HLA in healthy donors. Study-wide results and limits: Later analysis revealed greater clonal expansion in HLA-associated TCR beta chains than in equally common others. Roughly even sequencing depth across donors was the assumption behind the presence/absence analyses.

The PCR used 60 Vbeta and 13 Jbeta primers. The repertoire was sequenced with immunoSEQ multiplex PCR; TCRdb's copy has only in-frame clones and lacks some. The sample includes roughly 26,000 clones, under 70% of them seen just once. This CDR3 region has 16 residues. V lost 1 base and J 7 bases, leaving 17 bases between the germline ends. From germline, CDR1 is SEHNR and CDR2 FQNEAQ (reference sequence). The source of this sequence is a woman between 45 and 65 years old in good health and CMV-seronegative. The material sequenced was PBMCs. The gene calls are TRBV7-9 and TRBJ2-1, with D possibly TRBD2 on 6 matching bases. The CDR3, as DNA: TGTGCCAGCAGCTTAGGCGGCGCGGGAAACACAAATGAGCAGTTCTTC. Translation: CASSLGGAGNTNEQFF.